This T cell receptor beta chain was recorded in a study of blood T cell repertoires in COVID-19. Authors' processing steps: Scientists estimated how many nucleated cells there were by amplifying reference gene primers. Assay used: immunoSEQ multiplex PCR; TCRdb lists only in-frame clones, some missing. That table is the source of V, J and clone size, and D and trimming were worked out from the DNA. In the table there are 34,000 or so clones, 87% of which are singletons. V dropped 1 base and J dropped 2 bases, with 12 bases sitting between them. Looked up from germline, CDR1 is SGHTA and CDR2 is FQGNSA. This CDR3 is built from 15 residues.

Sequencing used peripheral blood. The sequence came from a man aged 45-65 years with active or convalescent COVID-19. This chain uses TRBV7-2 with TRBJ2-7, with D tentatively TRBD1 (6 bases). The CDR3 DNA is TGTGCCAGCAGCTTAGGAGGGACACGGACCTACGAGCAGTACTTC. Residues: CASSLGGTRTYEQYF.